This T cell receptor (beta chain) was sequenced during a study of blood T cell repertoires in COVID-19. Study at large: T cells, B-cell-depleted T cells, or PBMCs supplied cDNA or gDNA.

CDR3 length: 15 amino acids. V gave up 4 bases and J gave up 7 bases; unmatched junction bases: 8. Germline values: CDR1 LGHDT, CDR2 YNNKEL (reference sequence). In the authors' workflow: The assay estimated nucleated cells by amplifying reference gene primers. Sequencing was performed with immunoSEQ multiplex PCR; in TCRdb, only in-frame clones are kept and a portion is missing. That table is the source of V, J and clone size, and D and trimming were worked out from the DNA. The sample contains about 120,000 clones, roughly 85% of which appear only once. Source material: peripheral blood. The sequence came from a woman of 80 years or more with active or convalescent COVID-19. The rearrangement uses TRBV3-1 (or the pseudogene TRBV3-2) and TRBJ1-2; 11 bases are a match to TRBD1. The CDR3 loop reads CASSLWTGGLGGYTF. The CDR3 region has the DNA TGTGCCAGCAGCCTTTGGACAGGGGGCCTTGGTGGCTACACCTTC.